This TCR beta chain emerged from a study of blood T cell repertoires in COVID-19. As for the study in general: PBMCs, B-cell-depleted T cells, or T cells provided the cDNA or gDNA that made up the material.

After removal of 2 bases from V and 1 base from J, the junction contained 5 bases not matched to a gene. CDR3 size: 16 residues. CDR1 LNHDA and CDR2 SQIVND come from the germline V gene (reference sequence). In the study's own analysis: Researchers report that nucleated cell counts were estimated from reference gene primer amplification. Clones were sequenced by immunoSEQ multiplex PCR, and TCRdb holds only the in-frame ones, with some missing. V and J calls and clone size are copied from that table; D and trimming were computed from the DNA. The repertoire consists of roughly 260,000 clones, with approximately 86% occurring once and the leading ten covering 4.5% to 6%.

The genes are TRBV19 and TRBJ1-3, with 7 bases that match TRBD1. Sequenced: peripheral blood. The TCR comes from a woman aged 80 or over with active or convalescent COVID-19. The CDR3, as DNA: TGTGCCAGTAGTATATACCACAGGGGATCTGGAAACACCATATATTTT. The encoded protein is CASSIYHRGSGNTIYF.